These 4 T cell receptor beta chains were sequenced from one sample in a study of regulatory T cells in long-lasting Graves disease (dated by TCRdb to the early 2020s). The meaning of the sample's time point label: newly diagnosed GD, antithyroid drugs for less than 3 months. For both TCR sequencing and RNA sequencing, RNA was extracted from PBMCs using TRIzol. Receptor amplification or capture employed multiplex PCR. Sequenced on an Illumina HiSeq 4000. CDR3 regions were amplified by Arm-PCR with iRepertoire HTBI primers to construct TCR beta libraries. In-frame beta chains were kept once TCRdb had trimmed the public reads at Q25 with fastp and called clones with MiXCR. Rows are unified per CDR3 protein, each entry keeping the most common DNA and genes. This sample has approximately 560,000 distinct CDR3 sequences in its table, and roughly a sixth of those were observed once. More than 10% of the sample goes to the ten largest clones.

These data are also associated with another study on T cells in Graves' hyperthyroidism and ophthalmopathy.

The sequencing used peripheral blood mononuclear cells (PBMCs), collected at new diagnosis, from a patient treated with antithyroid drugs. These TCRs come from a man in his late teens or twenties with Graves disease. Donor details come from another sample of the same person, matched by shared clones.

This clonotype was counted many times. This chain joins TRBV20-1 and TRBJ1-1; possible D gene TRBD1, 6 bases. The CDR3 is 13 residues long. The germline V gene has CDR1 DFQATT and CDR2 SNEGSKA (reference sequence). Trimming shortened V by 2 bases and J by 4 bases, and 11 bases separated the two germline ends. This chain's CDR3 is CSARNTGTTEAFF. The DNA of the CDR3 is TGCAGTGCTAGAAATACAGGGACCACTGAAGCTTTCTTT.

This clonotype came up a few times. This chain connects TRBV20-1 to TRBJ2-3, with TRBD1 identical over 9 bases. The CDR3 totals 15 residues. V lost 3 bases and J lost 3; bases outside the gene matches: 7. Germline V CDR1 and CDR2: DFQATT, SNEGSKA (reference sequence). This CDR3 is CSASNPGQGTDTQYF. The CDR3 DNA reads TGCAGTGCTAGTAACCCGGGACAGGGAACAGATACGCAGTATTTT.

This clonotype showed up just a few times. This chain connects TRBV20-1 to TRBJ2-4; 10 nucleotides align to TRBD2. This CDR3 has 15 amino acids. Trimming took 3 bases from V and 3 from J; bases not matched to a gene: 5. CDR1 DFQATT and CDR2 SNEGSKA come from the germline V gene (reference sequence). CDR3 bases: TGCAGTGCTAGTACGGGACTAGCGATCAAAAACATTCAGTACTTC. Protein: CSASTGLAIKNIQYF.

This clonotype was observed a few times. V is TRBV6-5 and J is TRBJ2-2; maybe TRBD1 (6 bases). This CDR3 comprises 15 residues. V lost 2 bases and J lost 5, with 12 bases in between. Germline assignment: CDR1 MNHEY and CDR2 SVGAGI. CDR3 sequence: CASSYTVQGTGELFF. DNA for the CDR3: TGTGCCAGCAGTTACACGGTACAGGGTACCGGGGAGCTGTTTTTT.